This passage covers 24 T cell receptor beta chains from one sample sequenced in a study of OX40 agonist ivuxolimab in advanced cancers. Sequenced by immunoSEQ multiplex PCR; TCRdb stores in-frame clones only, minus some. Of 62,000 or so clones in the sample, approximately 80% were seen once. This specimen was CD4+ or CD8+ T cells sorted from blood, taken in a trial of the OX40 agonist ivuxolimab. The receptors shown here come from an adult with an advanced solid tumor such as melanoma, head and neck, liver or kidney cancer.

The chain couples TRBV28 to TRBJ1-1, with D maybe TRBD1 (6 bases). Germline CDR1 is MDHEN and CDR2 is SYDVKM. V lost 5 bases and J 3 bases, leaving 13 bases between the germline ends. The length of the CDR3 is 14 residues. CDR3 bases: TGTGCCAGCAGTACCTCCAGGGGAGACACTGAAGCTTTCTTT. This sequence encodes CASSTSRGDTEAFF.

J is TRBJ1-6 and V is TRBV9; weak D call: TRBD1 (5 bases). V shed 3 bases and J shed 5 bases, with 12 bases lying between them. CDR1 SGDLS and CDR2 YYNGEE come from the germline V gene. This CDR3 is 15 amino acids long. CDR3 sequence (DNA): TGTGCCAGCAGCGGAGGGACGGAAAATAATTCACCCCTCCACTTT. Its translation is CASSGGTENNSPLHF.

The chain couples TRBV9 to TRBJ2-1; D possibly corresponds to TRBD2 (6 bases). V was cut by 1 base and J by 9 bases, with 17 bases left in between. Germline V gene lookup returns CDR1 SGDLS and CDR2 YYNGEE. The CDR3 totals 15 residues. This CDR3 reads CASSVPETSIGEQFF. The CDR3 DNA reads as TGTGCCAGCAGCGTACCTGAGACTAGTATCGGTGAGCAGTTCTTC.

The V gene is TRBV9, the J gene TRBJ1-2; TRBD1 agrees at 8 bases. Unmatched junction bases numbered 6, after V lost 4 bases and J lost 4 bases. The CDR3 runs to 14 residues. Looked up from germline, CDR1 is SGDLS and CDR2 is YYNGEE. CDR3 residues: CASSTRTGSYGYTF. The CDR3 nucleotides are TGTGCCAGCAGCACCCGGACAGGGAGCTATGGCTACACCTTC.

J is TRBJ1-2 and V is TRBV5-4; D may be TRBD1 (5 bases). This CDR3 is 15 amino acids long. Trimming pared 3 bases from V and 4 bases from J, leaving 16 bases between. The germline CDR1 and CDR2 sequences are SGHNT and YYREEE (reference sequence). CDR3 sequence (DNA): TGTGCCAGCAGCTCTAGGGGCCAGGGTGGCTATGGCTACACCTTC. It translates to CASSSRGQGGYGYTF.

V is TRBV30 and J is TRBJ2-3; 8 positions match TRBD2. This CDR3 has 17 amino acids. The trim removed 3 bases at V and 1 base at J, leaving 12 bases unmatched. Germline lookup yields CDR1 GTSNPN and CDR2 SVGIG (reference sequence). CDR3: CAWSGSGELVGTDTQYF. Here the CDR3 DNA reads TGTGCCTGGAGCGGTAGCGGGGAACTAGTCGGCACAGATACGCAGTATTTT.

This sequence joins TRBV9 and TRBJ1-2; D remains ambiguous. CDR1 is SGDLS and CDR2 is YYNGEE in the germline V gene. Trimming removed 0 bases from V and 1 base from J, with 7 bases in between. The CDR3 runs to 14 residues. The CDR3: CASSVEGINYGYTF. CDR3 coding DNA: TGTGCCAGCAGCGTAGAGGGAATTAACTATGGCTACACCTTC.

The chain uses TRBV18 and TRBJ2-4; no reliable D call. Germline assignment: CDR1 KGHSH and CDR2 LQKENI. Deletions cut 7 bases from V and 2 bases from J, with 9 bases between. The length of the CDR3 is 13 residues. The CDR3 coding sequence is TGTGCCAGCTTAGGGTTTACCAAAAACATTCAGTACTTC. Amino acids: CASLGFTKNIQYF.

V is TRBV6-5 and J is TRBJ2-1, with D perhaps matching TRBD1 or TRBD2 (6 bases each). Trimming pared 6 bases from V and 5 bases from J, leaving 20 bases between. CDR3 size: 16 residues. Germline V CDR1 and CDR2: MNHEY, SVGAGI. The CDR3 DNA sequence: TGTGCCAGCAGCTACCTCGGGGGCGGGCTAAACAATGAGCAGTTCTTC. Protein product: CASSYLGGGLNNEQFF.

The J gene is TRBJ1-2, the V gene TRBV5-6; D remains ambiguous. V shed 1 base and J shed 12 bases, with 13 bases lying between them. CDR1 is SGHDT, CDR2 YYEEEE, per germline. The CDR3 is 12 residues long. In DNA, the CDR3 is TGTGCCAGCAGCTTGTCCGGATCTGCCGACACCTTC. Amino acid sequence: CASSLSGSADTF.

This chain links TRBV9 with TRBJ1-2; D remains unclear. CDR3 length equals 12 residues. From germline, CDR1 is SGDLS and CDR2 YYNGEE. V was shortened by 3 bases and J by 5 bases, with 8 bases between the two germline ends. In DNA, the CDR3 is TGTGCCAGCAGCGGAGCGTCGTATGGCTACACCTTC. Encoded protein: CASSGASYGYTF.

This chain joins TRBV28 and TRBJ2-7, with D maybe TRBD1 (5 bases). The CDR3 covers 14 residues. Germline-derived CDR1 and CDR2 are MDHEN and SYDVKM. With 3 bases removed from V and 4 bases from J, the gap between germline ends came to 13 bases. Here the CDR3 reads CASSLRTHVYEQYF. In DNA, the CDR3 is TGTGCCAGCAGTTTGCGGACACACGTATACGAGCAGTACTTC.

The V and J genes are TRBV9 and TRBJ2-5; the match to TRBD2 covers 8 bases. Germline loops: CDR1 SGDLS, CDR2 YYNGEE. Trimming cost V 4 bases and J 3 bases; bases outside gene matches: 2. The CDR3 sequence is 13 residues long. The chain's CDR3 is CASSPGGEETQYF. CDR3 bases: TGTGCCAGCAGCCCGGGAGGGGAAGAGACCCAGTACTTC.

This chain connects TRBV19 to TRBJ2-1; 10 bases match TRBD2. Germline V gene sequence: CDR1 LNHDA, CDR2 SQIVND (reference sequence). V lost 4 bases and J lost 6; bases outside the gene matches: 0. The CDR3 length is 13 residues. The CDR3, as DNA: TGTGCCAGTAGTAGACTAGCGGGCAATGAGCAGTTCTTC. Translation: CASSRLAGNEQFF.

This clone was found a few times. The rearrangement links TRBV14 to TRBJ2-1; tentatively, D is TRBD1 (5 bases). Germline CDR1 SGHDN, CDR2 FVKESK. The length of the CDR3 is 13 residues. V lost 4 bases and J 12 bases, leaving 16 bases between the germline ends. The CDR3 is CASSPRLRGRQFF. CDR3 DNA: TGTGCCAGCAGCCCACGCCTTAGGGGAAGGCAGTTCTTC.

V gene TRBV6-5 combines with J gene TRBJ2-4; 9 bases map to TRBD1. The CDR3 is 13 amino acids. Trimming took 4 bases from V and 7 from J; bases not matched to a gene: 2. Germline CDR1 is MNHEY and CDR2 is SVGAGI. The CDR3 region has the DNA TGTGCCAGCAGTTTACAGGGGGCGAACATTCAGTACTTC. This encodes CASSLQGANIQYF.

The V call is TRBV5-6, the J call TRBJ2-7; D is ambiguous. The ends were cut back, 0 bases at V and 4 bases at J, with 11 bases in the middle. The CDR3 spans 14 residues. Germline-derived CDR1 and CDR2 are SGHDT and YYEEEE. The CDR3 protein is CASSLELTFYEQYF. In DNA, the CDR3 is TGTGCCAGCAGCTTGGAGCTCACGTTTTACGAGCAGTACTTC. The full variable domain, in which reference TRBV5-6 and TRBJ2-7 provide the parts outside the CDR3, is DAGVTQSPTHLIKTRGQQVTLRCSPKSGHDTVSWYQQALGQGPQFIFQYYEEEERQRGNFPDRFSGHQFPNYSSELNVNALLLGDSALYLCASSLELTFYEQYFGPGTRLTVT.

The chain links TRBV5-1 to TRBJ2-1; TRBD2 is a possible D gene (6 bases). V was shortened by 0 bases and J by 2 bases, with 9 bases between the two germline ends. This CDR3 is 15 amino acids long. Germline values: CDR1 SGHRS, CDR2 YFSETQ. The CDR3 DNA follows: TGCGCCAGCAGCTTGGATGGCGGGACCTACAATGAGCAGTTCTTC. Residues: CASSLDGGTYNEQFF.

This chain joins TRBV4-2 and TRBJ2-1, with D perhaps assigned TRBD1 or TRBD2 (6 bases each). V was pared by 2 bases and J by 1 base, with 21 bases between. This CDR3 has 19 amino acids. Germline lookup yields CDR1 LGHNA and CDR2 YNFKEQ. The CDR3 loop is CASSQIPGWAGQSYNEQFF. In DNA, the CDR3 is TGTGCCAGCAGCCAAATACCGGGATGGGCGGGACAATCCTACAATGAGCAGTTCTTC.

The V call is TRBV30, the J call TRBJ1-6; unclear D gene. Trimming left V 1 base short and J 3 bases short, with 10 bases between. CDR3 length equals 15 residues. CDR1 is GTSNPN and CDR2 is SVGIG in the germline V gene (reference sequence). CDR3 region: CAWSESRVYNSPLHF. CDR3 sequence (DNA): TGTGCCTGGAGTGAAAGCAGAGTCTATAATTCACCCCTCCACTTT.

This sequence joins TRBV28 and TRBJ2-6; 11 bases align to TRBD1. Germline assignment: CDR1 MDHEN and CDR2 SYDVKM. The CDR3 runs to 18 residues. V was clipped by 5 bases and J by 0 bases; unmatched bases: 6. The CDR3 DNA reads TGTGCCAGCAGTCTCCGTGGGACAGGGGGCTCTGGGGCCAACGTCCTGACTTTC. Residues: CASSLRGTGGSGANVLTF.

This rearrangement joins TRBV7-9 to TRBJ1-2; D is ambiguous. The CDR3 spans 13 residues. Germline lookup yields CDR1 SEHNR and CDR2 FQNEAQ (reference sequence). V shed 5 bases and J shed 1 base, with 8 bases lying between them. DNA of the CDR3: TGTGCCAGCAGCGGCATCGATAACTATGGCTACACCTTC. This gives the protein CASSGIDNYGYTF.

The J gene is TRBJ2-2, the V gene TRBV28; tentatively, D is TRBD1 (6 bases). Germline values: CDR1 MDHEN, CDR2 SYDVKM. The CDR3 has 15 amino acids. The germline V and J ends were trimmed by 3 bases and 0 bases, with 8 bases remaining between them. DNA for the CDR3: TGTGCCAGCAGTTTCCAGGGGTCGAACACCGGGGAGCTGTTTTTT. Translating it yields CASSFQGSNTGELFF.

V is TRBV28 and J is TRBJ2-7; the D gene is possibly TRBD2 (6 bases). The CDR3 covers 15 residues. Germline CDR1 MDHEN, CDR2 SYDVKM. The V end lost 5 bases, the J end lost 2 bases, and 16 bases lay between the germline ends. The CDR3, as DNA: TGTGCCAGCAGTCCCAGGGTGGGAGGTCCCTACGAGCAGTACTTC. Translation: CASSPRVGGPYEQYF.